The clone carrying this T cell receptor beta chain was seen once. The data originate from a study of blood T cell repertoires in COVID-19. As for the study in general: Samples taken during acute and convalescent COVID-19 were collected in the United States, Italy and Spain. PBMCs, B-cell-depleted T cells, or T cells provided the cDNA or gDNA that made up the material.

V gave up 1 base and J gave up 0 bases, with 13 bases separating them. Germline-derived CDR1 and CDR2 are SGHTA and FQGNSA. This CDR3 region has 16 residues. As processed by the authors: How many nucleated cells were present was estimated from reference gene primer amplification. Profiled with immunoSEQ multiplex PCR; TCRdb holds only in-frame clones, not every one. For V, J and clone size, that table is used; D and trimming come from the DNA. The sample carries fewer than 75,000 clones, 90% recorded once. Sequences were obtained from peripheral blood. The TCR was taken from a human donor in a cohort sampled during active COVID-19. The rearrangement joins TRBV7-2 to TRBJ2-7, with D possibly matching TRBD2 (5 bases). The DNA of the CDR3 is TGTGCCAGCAGCTTAGTTCGGGGTCTTTACTCCTACGAGCAGTACTTC. Amino acids: CASSLVRGLYSYEQYF.